The rows below give T cell receptor beta chains drawn from one sample of a study of cytotoxic CD8 clonotypes in ibrutinib-treated CLL. Measured with immunoSEQ multiplex PCR; TCRdb has only the in-frame clones, and not every one. The table lists about 130,000 clones, about three quarters of them singletons. The material was PBMCs, obtained after 24 months of ibrutinib treatment. These receptors originate from a human donor with chronic lymphocytic leukemia. The CDR3 runs from the conserved cysteine through the conserved F or W. A D gene is named only where the DNA matches it firmly. The size of a clone is reported for some rows only, either as once, few or many, or as a class for expanded clones.

j_call: TRBJ2-4; d_call: -; clone_size: -; v_call: TRBV14; cdr3_nt: TGTGCCAGCAGCCAAGACTACAACCAGAGGGTTCAGTACTTC; cdr3_aa: CASSQDYNQRVQYF
j_call: TRBJ2-2; d_call: TRBD1; clone_size: -; v_call: TRBV28; cdr3_nt: TGTGCCAGCAGTCGCCCCCCGGGACAGGGATCGACCGGGGAGCTGTTTTTT; cdr3_aa: CASSRPPGQGSTGELFF
j_call: TRBJ2-5; d_call: TRBD2; clone_size: -; v_call: TRBV27; cdr3_nt: TGTGCCAGCAGTTTAGGGCGGATGGGGGGGGCCCAGTACTTC; cdr3_aa: CASSLGRMGGAQYF
j_call: TRBJ2-3; d_call: -; clone_size: -; v_call: TRBV7-2; cdr3_nt: TGTGCCAGCAGCTTAGTGCTCCGGGTGCAGTATTTT; cdr3_aa: CASSLVLRVQYF
j_call: TRBJ2-7; d_call: TRBD1; clone_size: -; v_call: TRBV27; cdr3_nt: TGTGCCAGCAGTTTCACGGGACAGCCACTTTCCTACGAGCAGTACTTC; cdr3_aa: CASSFTGQPLSYEQYF
j_call: TRBJ2-7; d_call: -; clone_size: once; v_call: TRBV6-6; cdr3_nt: TGTGCCAGCAGTGGCTGGGCGGAGGACTACGAGCAGTACTTC; cdr3_aa: CASSGWAEDYEQYF
j_call: TRBJ2-2; d_call: -; clone_size: few; v_call: TRBV6-1; cdr3_nt: TGTGCCAGCCGCGGGGGCCCGAACACCGGGGAGCTGTTTTTT; cdr3_aa: CASRGGPNTGELFF
j_call: TRBJ2-3; d_call: -; clone_size: -; v_call: TRBV5-1; cdr3_nt: TGCGCCAGCAGCGGCGGGAACCCCACAGATACGCAGTATTTT; cdr3_aa: CASSGGNPTDTQYF
j_call: TRBJ1-3; d_call: TRBD1; clone_size: -; v_call: TRBV7-9; cdr3_nt: TGTGCCAGCAGACGGGACAGTTCATTTTCAGGAAACACCATATATTTT; cdr3_aa: CASRRDSSFSGNTIYF
j_call: TRBJ2-7; d_call: -; clone_size: few; v_call: TRBV15; cdr3_nt: TGTGCCACCAGCAGGGCCCGGACGGGAACCTACGAGCAGTACTTC; cdr3_aa: CATSRARTGTYEQYF
j_call: TRBJ1-2; d_call: -; clone_size: -; v_call: TRBV27; cdr3_nt: TGTGCCAGCAGTTTAGAGGCGGGGGGGTACTATGGCTACACCTTC; cdr3_aa: CASSLEAGGYYGYTF
j_call: TRBJ2-7; d_call: TRBD1; clone_size: -; v_call: TRBV6-1; cdr3_nt: TGTGCCAGCAGTGCGTGGACAGGGGGCTACGAGCAGTACTTC; cdr3_aa: CASSAWTGGYEQYF
j_call: TRBJ2-2; d_call: TRBD2; clone_size: -; v_call: TRBV4-3; cdr3_nt: TGCGCCAGCAGCCAAGATGGGCTAGCGGGATACACCGGGGAGCTGTTTTTT; cdr3_aa: CASSQDGLAGYTGELFF